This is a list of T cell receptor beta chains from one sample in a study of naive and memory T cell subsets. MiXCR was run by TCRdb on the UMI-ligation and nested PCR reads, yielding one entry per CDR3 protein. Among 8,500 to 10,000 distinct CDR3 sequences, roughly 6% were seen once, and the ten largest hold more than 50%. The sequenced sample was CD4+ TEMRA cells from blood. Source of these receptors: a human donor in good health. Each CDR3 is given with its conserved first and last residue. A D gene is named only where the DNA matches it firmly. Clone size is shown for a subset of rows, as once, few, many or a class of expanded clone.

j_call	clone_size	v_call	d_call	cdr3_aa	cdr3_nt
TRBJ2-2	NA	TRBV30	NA	CAWSPGSSELFF	TGTGCCTGGAGTCCGGGGAGCTCGGAGCTGTTTTTT
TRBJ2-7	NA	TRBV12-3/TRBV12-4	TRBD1	CASSLRTGQYEQYF	TGTGCCAGCAGTTTGAGGACAGGGCAATACGAGCAGTACTTC
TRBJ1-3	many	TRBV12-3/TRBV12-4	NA	CASSLAETSGNTIYF	TGTGCCAGCAGTTTGGCAGAGACCTCTGGAAACACCATATATTTT
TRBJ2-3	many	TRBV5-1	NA	CASSLADYGSTDTQYF	TGCGCCAGCAGCTTGGCTGACTACGGAAGCACAGATACGCAGTATTTT
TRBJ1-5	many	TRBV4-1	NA	CASSQDVGRVDQPQHF	TGCGCCAGCAGCCAAGATGTCGGCAGGGTCGATCAGCCCCAGCATTTT
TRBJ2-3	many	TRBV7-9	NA	CASRWADEDTQYF	TGTGCCAGCAGATGGGCGGATGAGGATACGCAGTATTTT
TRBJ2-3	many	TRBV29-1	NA	CSVSSPGTDTQYF	TGCAGCGTTAGCAGCCCAGGAACAGATACGCAGTATTTT
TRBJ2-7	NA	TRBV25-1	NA	CASSEHGSADEQYF	TGTGCCAGCAGTGAACACGGGAGTGCTGACGAGCAGTACTTC
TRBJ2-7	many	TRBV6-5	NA	CASSPDRGLYEQYF	TGTGCCAGCAGTCCTGACAGGGGACTATACGAGCAGTACTTC
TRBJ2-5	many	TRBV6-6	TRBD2	CASSLLAGATQYF	TGTGCCAGCAGCCTACTAGCGGGAGCGACCCAGTACTTC